This is a list of T cell receptor beta chains from one sample in a study of sequential checkpoint blockade in melanoma. Profiling relied on immunoSEQ multiplex PCR, and the TCRdb table lists in-frame clones only, not all of them. Of 35,000 to 50,000 clones listed, around 86% are singletons. This specimen consisted of CD8+ T cells sorted from blood (inferred from file names), obtained from a patient given nivolumab and ipilimumab in sequence. The receptor source for this set is a human donor with melanoma. Both conserved end residues are part of each CDR3. The D gene is left open where the match is weak. The size field is filled for only some rows; it gives once, few, many or a size class.

j_gene | d_gene | v_gene | abundance | CDR3nt | CDR3aa
TRBJ2-5 | NA | TRBV29-1 | NA | TGCAGCGGGACAACTGGTGAGACCCAGTACTTC | CSGTTGETQYF
TRBJ2-3 | NA | TRBV29-1 | NA | TGCAGCGTTGTACAGGTCAAGACTAGCACAGATACGCAGTATTTT | CSVVQVKTSTDTQYF
TRBJ1-4 | NA | TRBV2 | NA | TGTGCCAGCAGAGATCTCGGGAGGGAGGGTGAAAAACTGTTTTTT | CASRDLGREGEKLFF
TRBJ2-5 | TRBD1 | TRBV11-2 | NA | TGTGCCAGCAGCCCCCCGACAGGGAAACAAGAGACCCAGTACTTC | CASSPPTGKQETQYF
TRBJ2-7 | NA | TRBV11-2 | NA | TGTGCCAGCAGCTCCACCCCCCCCGGGAAGCAGTACTTC | CASSSTPPGKQYF
TRBJ2-1 | TRBD2 | TRBV19 | NA | TGTGCCAGTAGTACCGCCTGGGTAGCGGGACGCAATGAGCAGTTCTTC | CASSTAWVAGRNEQFF
TRBJ2-7 | NA | TRBV27 | NA | TGTGCCAGCAGCCCCGGGGATACCTACGAGCAGTACTTC | CASSPGDTYEQYF
TRBJ2-1 | TRBD2 | TRBV9 | NA | TGTGCCAGCAGCCCCCGACTAGCGGGGACCAATGAGCAGTTCTTC | CASSPRLAGTNEQFF
TRBJ1-1 | TRBD1 | TRBV27 | once | TGTGCCAGCAGGACGACAGGGTGGGGGACTGAAGCTTTCTTT | CASRTTGWGTEAFF
TRBJ2-7 | TRBD1 | TRBV7-7 | NA | TGTGCCAGCAGCTTAGGGGGTCTGGGGGACAGGGCCTACGAGCAGTACTTC | CASSLGGLGDRAYEQYF
TRBJ2-7 | NA | TRBV5-8 | NA | TGTGCCAGCAGCTTCGGCGGAGAGTACGAGCAGTACTTC | CASSFGGEYEQYF
TRBJ2-3 | TRBD2 | TRBV2 | NA | TGTGCCAGCGCCTTGCGGGGGTGGAGTGGTACTAGCTCGGGCACAGATACGCAGTATTTT | CASALRGWSGTSSGTDTQYF
TRBJ2-7 | TRBD1 | TRBV7-2 | once | TGTGCCAGCAGCTTACCTATCCCGGGACAGGTATACGAGCAGTACTTC | CASSLPIPGQVYEQYF
TRBJ2-5 | TRBD2 | TRBV5-1 | NA | TGCGCCAGCAGCTGGGGACTAGCGGTACAAGAGACCCAGTACTTC | CASSWGLAVQETQYF